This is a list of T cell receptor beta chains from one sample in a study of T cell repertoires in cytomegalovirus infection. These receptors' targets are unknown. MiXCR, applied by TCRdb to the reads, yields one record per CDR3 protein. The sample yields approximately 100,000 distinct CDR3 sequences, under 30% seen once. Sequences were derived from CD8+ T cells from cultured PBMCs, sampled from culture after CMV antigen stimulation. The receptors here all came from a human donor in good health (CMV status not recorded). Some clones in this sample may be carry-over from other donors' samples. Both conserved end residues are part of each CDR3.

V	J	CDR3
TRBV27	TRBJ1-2	CASSLFGTGNYGYTF
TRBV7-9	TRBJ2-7	CASSLAGTTTYEQYF
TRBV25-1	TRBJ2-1	CASSEQSYNEQFF
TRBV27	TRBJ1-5	CASSPRGGYSNQPQHF
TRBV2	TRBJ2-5	CASSGPYPPSGGNQETQYF
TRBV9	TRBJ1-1	CASSGDTSDEAFF
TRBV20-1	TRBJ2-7	CSARDRLVTGGRDEQYF
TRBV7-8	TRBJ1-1	CASSLGPPNTEAFF
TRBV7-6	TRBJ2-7	CASSFQQVGGSYEQYF
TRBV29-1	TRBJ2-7	CSVEWTGNPYEQYF
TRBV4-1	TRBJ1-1	CASSQDDRELNSEAFF
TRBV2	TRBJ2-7	CASSGDSYEQYF
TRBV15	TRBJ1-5	CATSPRSANQPQHF
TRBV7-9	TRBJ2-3	CASGTGVTDTQYF
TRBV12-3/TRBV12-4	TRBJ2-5	CASSSSGGAQTQYF
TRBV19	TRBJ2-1	CASSIYQEHYNEQFF
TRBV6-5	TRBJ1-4	CASSYGRALSEKLFF
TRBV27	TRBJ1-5	CASRPGGGNQPQHF
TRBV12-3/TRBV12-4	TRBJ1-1	CASSWGGVEAFF
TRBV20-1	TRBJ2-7	CSARSTERAYEQYF
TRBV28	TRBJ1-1	CASYSLRSRDDTEAFF
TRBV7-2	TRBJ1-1	CASSLAGYTEAFF
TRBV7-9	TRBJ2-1	CASILYNEQFF
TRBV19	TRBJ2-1	CASSIVASGGPYNEQFF
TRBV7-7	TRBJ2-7	CASSLGAGDYEQYF
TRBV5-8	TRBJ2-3	CASSLVVLRGTDTQYF
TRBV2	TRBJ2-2	CASSGRDTDSPRGELFF
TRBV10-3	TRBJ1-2	CAISEAPGPANYGYTF
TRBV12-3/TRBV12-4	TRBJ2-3	CASSFWTDTQYF
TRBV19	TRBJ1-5	CASRGTGAQPQHF
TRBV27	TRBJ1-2	CASSSGGAYGYTF